The rows below give T cell receptor beta chains drawn from one sample of a study of control samples from healthy donors and cancer patients. Assay: immunoSEQ multiplex PCR; the TCRdb copy retains only in-frame clones and omits some. The table has around 55,000 clones, 70% to 90% seen once. The specimen was blood. These receptors came from a man aged 50 or older in good health. Both conserved end residues are part of each CDR3. The D gene is left open where the match is weak. Size is stated for part of the rows, as once, few or many counts, or as a class when the clone is expanded.

abundance: NA
v_gene: TRBV10-3
d_gene: TRBD2
j_gene: TRBJ2-2
len: 15
CDR3nt: TGTGCCATTGGCGCTAGCGGGGATTACACCGGGGAGCTGTTTTTT
CDR3aa: CAIGASGDYTGELFF

abundance: NA
v_gene: TRBV7-2
d_gene: NA
j_gene: TRBJ2-7
len: 15
CDR3nt: TGTGCCAGCAGCTTCATTGGTAGGAGCTCCTACGAGCAGTACTTC
CDR3aa: CASSFIGRSSYEQYF

abundance: NA
v_gene: TRBV5-1
d_gene: TRBD2
j_gene: TRBJ2-5
len: 15
CDR3nt: TGCGCCAGCAGCTTGGGGGCTAGCGGGGAGGAGACCCAGTACTTC
CDR3aa: CASSLGASGEETQYF

abundance: NA
v_gene: TRBV6-1
d_gene: NA
j_gene: TRBJ2-7
len: 14
CDR3nt: TGTGCCAGCACCCCCAGACCCGATTTCCACGAGCAGTACTTC
CDR3aa: CASTPRPDFHEQYF

abundance: few
v_gene: TRBV19
d_gene: TRBD1
j_gene: TRBJ1-3
len: 16
CDR3nt: TGTGCCAGTACAGTATCTCCTACAGGGGACGGAAACACCATATATTTT
CDR3aa: CASTVSPTGDGNTIYF

abundance: NA
v_gene: TRBV28
d_gene: NA
j_gene: TRBJ1-1
len: 15
CDR3nt: TGTGCCAGCAGCCTCAAACAGAGCTGGAACACTGAAGCTTTCTTT
CDR3aa: CASSLKQSWNTEAFF

abundance: NA
v_gene: TRBV3-1/TRBV3-2
d_gene: NA
j_gene: TRBJ2-1
len: 13
CDR3nt: TGTGCCAGCAGCCAGGGGACCTACAATGAGCAGTTCTTC
CDR3aa: CASSQGTYNEQFF

abundance: NA
v_gene: TRBV7-9
d_gene: TRBD1
j_gene: TRBJ1-4
len: 15
CDR3nt: TGTGCCAGCAGCTTGAGACAGGGTGATAATGAAAAACTGTTTTTT
CDR3aa: CASSLRQGDNEKLFF

abundance: once
v_gene: TRBV6-9
d_gene: NA
j_gene: TRBJ2-3
len: 16
CDR3nt: TGTGCCAGCAGTTCCGAGAGGCAGGGGCGCACAGATACGCAGTATTTT
CDR3aa: CASSSERQGRTDTQYF

abundance: once
v_gene: TRBV27
d_gene: TRBD2
j_gene: TRBJ2-3
len: 17
CDR3nt: TGTGCCAGCAGTTCCCCGGGACTAGCGGGAGGAAGGGATACGCAGTATTTT
CDR3aa: CASSSPGLAGGRDTQYF

abundance: NA
v_gene: TRBV10-3
d_gene: NA
j_gene: TRBJ1-5
len: 15
CDR3nt: TGTGCCATCAGTGAGGCCGGGGCAGGGTATCAGCCCCAGCATTTT
CDR3aa: CAISEAGAGYQPQHF

abundance: NA
v_gene: TRBV10-3
d_gene: NA
j_gene: TRBJ1-5
len: 13
CDR3nt: TGTGCCATCAGTGGGACAGCTAATCAGCCCCAGCATTTT
CDR3aa: CAISGTANQPQHF

abundance: NA
v_gene: TRBV4-3
d_gene: NA
j_gene: TRBJ2-7
len: 14
CDR3nt: TGCGCCAGCAGCCTAGGGTCTAGCTCCTACGAGCAGTACTTC
CDR3aa: CASSLGSSSYEQYF

abundance: NA
v_gene: TRBV11-3
d_gene: TRBD2
j_gene: TRBJ2-1
len: 13
CDR3nt: TGTGCCAGCAGGCTAGCGGGAGGGAATGAGCAGTTCTTC
CDR3aa: CASRLAGGNEQFF

abundance: NA
v_gene: TRBV19
d_gene: NA
j_gene: TRBJ1-1
len: 9
CDR3nt: TGTGCCAGGCCGGATGAAGCTTTCTTT
CDR3aa: CARPDEAFF

abundance: once
v_gene: TRBV4-3
d_gene: TRBD1
j_gene: TRBJ1-4
len: 16
CDR3nt: TGCGCCAGCAGCCAGGCCCCGGGACAGGGAAATGAAAAACTGTTTTTT
CDR3aa: CASSQAPGQGNEKLFF

abundance: NA
v_gene: TRBV30
d_gene: NA
j_gene: TRBJ1-6
len: 14
CDR3nt: TGTGCCTGGAGTGGGGGGACGAGTGGTTCACCCCTCCACTTT
CDR3aa: CAWSGGTSGSPLHF

abundance: NA
v_gene: TRBV7-9
d_gene: TRBD1
j_gene: TRBJ2-7
len: 16
CDR3nt: TGTGCCAGCAGCTCCCGCCCCGGACAGGGTTCCTACGAGCAGTACTTC
CDR3aa: CASSSRPGQGSYEQYF

abundance: once
v_gene: TRBV7-9
d_gene: NA
j_gene: TRBJ2-1
len: 12
CDR3nt: TGTGCCAGCATAGGGACTTACAATGAGCAGTTCTTC
CDR3aa: CASIGTYNEQFF

abundance: NA
v_gene: TRBV28
d_gene: NA
j_gene: TRBJ1-4
len: 13
CDR3nt: TGTGCCGCAGGAGGGGGGTATGAGGAAAAACTGTTTTTT
CDR3aa: CAAGGGYEEKLFF

abundance: NA
v_gene: TRBV19
d_gene: TRBD1
j_gene: TRBJ1-4
len: 16
CDR3nt: TGTGCCAGTAGTAGCACAGGGGGCGGCTACAATGAAAAACTGTTTTTT
CDR3aa: CASSSTGGGYNEKLFF

abundance: NA
v_gene: TRBV19
d_gene: NA
j_gene: TRBJ1-2
len: 16
CDR3nt: TGTGCCAGTAGTAACCCGGGACACTTAGCTAACTATGGCTACACCTTC
CDR3aa: CASSNPGHLANYGYTF

abundance: NA
v_gene: TRBV13
d_gene: TRBD2
j_gene: TRBJ2-1
len: 14
CDR3nt: TGTGCCAGCAGCTTGGGACTAGCCGGCAATGAGCAGTTCTTC
CDR3aa: CASSLGLAGNEQFF

abundance: NA
v_gene: TRBV5-1
d_gene: TRBD1
j_gene: TRBJ1-4
len: 15
CDR3nt: TGCGCCAGCAGCTTGTCGACAGGGGCTAATGAAAAACTGTTTTTT
CDR3aa: CASSLSTGANEKLFF

abundance: NA
v_gene: TRBV6-4
d_gene: NA
j_gene: TRBJ2-3
len: 17
CDR3nt: TGTGCCAGCATTAACCACTACCGCCGCGGGATCAGAGATACGCAGTATTTT
CDR3aa: CASINHYRRGIRDTQYF

abundance: NA
v_gene: TRBV3-1/TRBV3-2
d_gene: NA
j_gene: TRBJ1-4
len: 13
CDR3nt: TGTGCCAGCAGCCCTGGACGGGTCGAAAAACTGTTTTTT
CDR3aa: CASSPGRVEKLFF

abundance: NA
v_gene: TRBV9
d_gene: NA
j_gene: TRBJ1-1
len: 15
CDR3nt: TGTGCCAGCAGCCCCGGGGAGGGAGGTTGGACTGAAGCTTTCTTT
CDR3aa: CASSPGEGGWTEAFF

abundance: NA
v_gene: TRBV6-5
d_gene: NA
j_gene: TRBJ2-3
len: 16
CDR3nt: TGTGCCAGCAGTTACGGGCAGGGGGGGAGCACAGATACGCAGTATTTT
CDR3aa: CASSYGQGGSTDTQYF

abundance: NA
v_gene: TRBV28
d_gene: TRBD1
j_gene: TRBJ1-5
len: 15
CDR3nt: TGTGCCAGCAGGATGACAGGGAAAAGCAATCAGCCCCAGCATTTT
CDR3aa: CASRMTGKSNQPQHF

abundance: NA
v_gene: TRBV18
d_gene: NA
j_gene: TRBJ1-3
len: 19
CDR3nt: TGTGCCAGCTCACCATCTTCACCTCACGGCGTCGAGTCCGGAAACACCATATATTTT
CDR3aa: CASSPSSPHGVESGNTIYF

abundance: NA
v_gene: TRBV27
d_gene: NA
j_gene: TRBJ1-2
len: 14
CDR3nt: TGTGCCAGCAGTCCACAGTTGGGCTTCTATGGCTACACCTTC
CDR3aa: CASSPQLGFYGYTF

abundance: few
v_gene: TRBV7-3
d_gene: NA
j_gene: TRBJ2-2
len: 16
CDR3nt: TGTGCCAGCACCGAAGGCGGAACAGGGAACACCGGGGAGCTGTTTTTT
CDR3aa: CASTEGGTGNTGELFF

abundance: NA
v_gene: TRBV11-3
d_gene: NA
j_gene: TRBJ2-7
len: 13
CDR3nt: TGTGCCAGCAGGTTGCGGAACTCCTACGAGCAGTACTTC
CDR3aa: CASRLRNSYEQYF

abundance: NA
v_gene: TRBV4-3
d_gene: TRBD2
j_gene: TRBJ2-2
len: 18
CDR3nt: TGCGCCAGCAGCCAAGCAGCTAGCGGGAGGTTTAACACCGGGGAGCTGTTTTTT
CDR3aa: CASSQAASGRFNTGELFF

abundance: NA
v_gene: TRBV19
d_gene: TRBD2
j_gene: TRBJ2-1
len: 16
CDR3nt: TGTGCCAGTAGTACCGGGACTAGCGGGAGGGGTAATGAGCAGTTCTTC
CDR3aa: CASSTGTSGRGNEQFF

abundance: few
v_gene: TRBV19
d_gene: TRBD1
j_gene: TRBJ2-5
len: 13
CDR3nt: TGTGCCACCCGGACAGGGGCACAAGAGACCCAGTACTTC
CDR3aa: CATRTGAQETQYF

abundance: NA
v_gene: TRBV24-1
d_gene: TRBD2
j_gene: TRBJ2-2
len: 14
CDR3nt: TGTACCACCAGTACCGGGAGGGGCACCGGGGAGCTGTTTTTT
CDR3aa: CTTSTGRGTGELFF

abundance: once
v_gene: TRBV24-1
d_gene: TRBD2
j_gene: TRBJ2-2
len: 16
CDR3nt: TGTGCCACCAGTGACAGAGGAGGGGACTATTCCGGGGAGCTGTTTTTT
CDR3aa: CATSDRGGDYSGELFF

abundance: NA
v_gene: TRBV5-4
d_gene: TRBD1
j_gene: TRBJ2-2
len: 15
CDR3nt: TGTGCCAGCAGCTTTCGACAGGGGAGCACCGGGGAGCTGTTTTTT
CDR3aa: CASSFRQGSTGELFF